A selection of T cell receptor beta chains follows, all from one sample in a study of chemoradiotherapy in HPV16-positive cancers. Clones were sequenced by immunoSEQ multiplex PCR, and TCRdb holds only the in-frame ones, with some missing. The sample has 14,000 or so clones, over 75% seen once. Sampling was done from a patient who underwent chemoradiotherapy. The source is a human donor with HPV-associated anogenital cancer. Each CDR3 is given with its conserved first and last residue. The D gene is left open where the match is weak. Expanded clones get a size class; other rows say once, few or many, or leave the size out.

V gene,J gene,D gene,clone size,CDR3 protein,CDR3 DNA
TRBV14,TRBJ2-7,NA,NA,CASSQEDRRAYEQYF,TGTGCCAGCAGCCAAGAGGACAGAAGAGCCTACGAGCAGTACTTC
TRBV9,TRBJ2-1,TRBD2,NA,CASRDPAGGGEQFF,TGTGCCAGCAGGGATCCAGCGGGGGGAGGTGAGCAGTTCTTC
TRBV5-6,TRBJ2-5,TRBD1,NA,CASSKSPGQGVETQYF,TGTGCCAGCAGCAAGTCGCCGGGACAGGGGGTGGAGACCCAGTACTTC
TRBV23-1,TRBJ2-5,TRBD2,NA,CASSPKRGAGKETQYF,TGCGCCAGCAGTCCCAAGCGGGGGGCCGGAAAAGAGACCCAGTACTTC
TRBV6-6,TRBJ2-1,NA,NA,CASTGRGNEQFF,TGTGCCAGCACAGGACGGGGCAATGAGCAGTTCTTC
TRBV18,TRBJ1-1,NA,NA,CASSPDGNTEAFF,TGTGCCAGCTCACCGGACGGAAACACTGAAGCTTTCTTT
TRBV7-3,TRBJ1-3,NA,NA,CASSLEGFSGNTIYF,TGTGCCAGCAGCTTAGAAGGGTTCTCTGGAAACACCATATATTTT
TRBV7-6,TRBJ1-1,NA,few,CASSPLTGTGTEAFF,TGTGCCAGCAGCCCACTTACAGGGACGGGCACTGAAGCTTTCTTT
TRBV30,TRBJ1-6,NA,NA,CAWHPRVNSPLHF,TGTGCCTGGCATCCGCGGGTGAACTCACCCCTCCACTTT
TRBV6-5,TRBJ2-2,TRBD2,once,CASSRGSGGGGELFF,TGTGCCAGCAGCCGGGGGTCGGGGGGAGGCGGGGAGCTGTTTTTT
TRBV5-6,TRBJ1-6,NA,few,CASSLPEASPLHF,TGTGCCAGCAGCTTGCCCGAGGCTTCACCCCTCCACTTT
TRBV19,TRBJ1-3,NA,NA,CASRTSGEGDTIYF,TGTGCCAGTAGGACGTCAGGGGAAGGAGACACCATATATTTT
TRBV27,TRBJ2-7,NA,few,CASAGPTYEQYF,TGTGCCAGCGCCGGGCCTACCTACGAGCAGTACTTC
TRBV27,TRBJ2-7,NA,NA,CASREGVGYEQYF,TGTGCCAGCAGGGAGGGGGTAGGCTACGAGCAGTACTTC
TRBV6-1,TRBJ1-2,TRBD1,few,CASSETGGRFSNYGYTF,TGTGCCAGCAGTGAGACAGGGGGCAGGTTCTCCAACTATGGCTACACCTTC
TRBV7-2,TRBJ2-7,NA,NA,CASSSPGVEQYF,TGTGCCAGCAGCTCCCCAGGGGTAGAGCAGTACTTC
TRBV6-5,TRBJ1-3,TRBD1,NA,CASSRDRGLGNTIYF,TGTGCCAGCAGCCGTGACAGGGGGCTCGGAAACACCATATATTTT
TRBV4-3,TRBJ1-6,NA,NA,CASSQSRGAGSPLHF,TGCGCCAGCAGCCAATCGAGAGGGGCCGGATCACCCCTCCACTTT
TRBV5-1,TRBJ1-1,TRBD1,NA,CASSLGGRKNTEAFF,TGCGCCAGCAGCTTAGGGGGCAGAAAGAACACTGAAGCTTTCTTT
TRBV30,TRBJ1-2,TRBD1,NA,CAWSERQGGGYGYTF,TGTGCCTGGAGTGAGAGACAGGGGGGAGGCTATGGCTACACCTTC
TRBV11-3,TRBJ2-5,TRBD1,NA,CASSSIVQGDGTQYF,TGTGCCAGCAGCTCGATCGTGCAGGGGGACGGGACCCAGTACTTC
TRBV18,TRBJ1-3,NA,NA,CASSPLRDVSGNTIYF,TGTGCCAGCTCACCCCTCCGGGACGTCTCTGGAAACACCATATATTTT
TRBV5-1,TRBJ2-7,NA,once,CASSLDREALYEQYF,TGCGCCAGCAGCTTGGACCGGGAAGCCCTCTACGAGCAGTACTTC
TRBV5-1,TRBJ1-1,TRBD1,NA,CASKTQGAGNTEAFF,TGCGCCAGCAAGACACAGGGGGCCGGGAACACTGAAGCTTTCTTT
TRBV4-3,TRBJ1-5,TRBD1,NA,CASSHLQGPFTSNQPQHF,TGCGCCAGCAGCCACTTACAGGGGCCGTTTACAAGCAATCAGCCCCAGCATTTT
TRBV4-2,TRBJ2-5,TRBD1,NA,CASSPGTGTETQYF,TGTGCCAGCAGCCCCGGGACAGGGACCGAGACCCAGTACTTC
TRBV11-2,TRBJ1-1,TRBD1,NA,CASSRPGTGTEAFF,TGTGCCAGCAGCCGTCCCGGGACAGGGACCGAAGCTTTCTTT